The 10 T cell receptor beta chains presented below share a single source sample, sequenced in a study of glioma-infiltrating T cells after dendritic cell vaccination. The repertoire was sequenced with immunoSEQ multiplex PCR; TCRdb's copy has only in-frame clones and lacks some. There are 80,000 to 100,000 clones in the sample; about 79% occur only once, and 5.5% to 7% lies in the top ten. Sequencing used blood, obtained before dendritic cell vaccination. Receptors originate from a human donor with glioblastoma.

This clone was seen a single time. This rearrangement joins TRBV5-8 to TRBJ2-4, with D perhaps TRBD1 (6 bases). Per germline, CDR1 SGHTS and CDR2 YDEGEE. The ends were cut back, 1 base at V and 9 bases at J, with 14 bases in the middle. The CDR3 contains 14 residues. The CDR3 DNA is TGTGCCAGCAGCTTGTTGGGGGAAGGGGGCATTCAGTACTTC. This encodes CASSLLGEGGIQYF.

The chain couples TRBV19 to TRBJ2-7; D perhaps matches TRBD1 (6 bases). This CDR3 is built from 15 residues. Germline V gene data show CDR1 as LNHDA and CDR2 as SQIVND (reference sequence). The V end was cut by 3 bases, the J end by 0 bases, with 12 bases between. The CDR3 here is CASSIVWDTSYEQYF. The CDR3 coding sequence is TGTGCCAGTAGTATCGTCTGGGACACCTCCTACGAGCAGTACTTC.

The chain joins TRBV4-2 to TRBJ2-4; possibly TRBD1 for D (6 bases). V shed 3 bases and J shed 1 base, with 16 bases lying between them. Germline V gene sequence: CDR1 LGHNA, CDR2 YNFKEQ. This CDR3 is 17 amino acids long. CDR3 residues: CASSQTTGFGAKNIQYF. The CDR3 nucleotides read TGTGCCAGCAGCCAGACTACAGGGTTCGGGGCCAAAAACATTCAGTACTTC.

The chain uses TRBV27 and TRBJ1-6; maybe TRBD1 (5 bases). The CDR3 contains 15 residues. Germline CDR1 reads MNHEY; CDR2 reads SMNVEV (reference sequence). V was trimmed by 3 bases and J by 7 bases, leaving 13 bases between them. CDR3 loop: CASSFGAGENSPLHF. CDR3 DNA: TGTGCCAGCAGTTTTGGGGCGGGGGAGAATTCACCCCTCCACTTT.

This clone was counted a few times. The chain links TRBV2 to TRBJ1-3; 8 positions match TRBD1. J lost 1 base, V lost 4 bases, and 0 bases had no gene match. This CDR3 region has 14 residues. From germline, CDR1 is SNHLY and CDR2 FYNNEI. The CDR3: CASSGQGSGNTIYF. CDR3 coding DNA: TGTGCCAGCAGTGGACAGGGGTCTGGAAACACCATATATTTT.

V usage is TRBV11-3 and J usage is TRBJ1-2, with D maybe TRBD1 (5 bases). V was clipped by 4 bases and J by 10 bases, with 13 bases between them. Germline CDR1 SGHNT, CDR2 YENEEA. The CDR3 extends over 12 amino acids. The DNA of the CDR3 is TGTGCCAGCAGCTCCCAGGGTCCGCACTACACCTTC. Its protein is CASSSQGPHYTF.

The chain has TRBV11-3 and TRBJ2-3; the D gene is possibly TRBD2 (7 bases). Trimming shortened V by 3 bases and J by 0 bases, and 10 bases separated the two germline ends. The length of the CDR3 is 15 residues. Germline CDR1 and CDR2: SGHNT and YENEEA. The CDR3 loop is CASSFRGGSTDTQYF. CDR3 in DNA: TGTGCCAGCAGCTTTAGGGGGGGAAGCACAGATACGCAGTATTTT.

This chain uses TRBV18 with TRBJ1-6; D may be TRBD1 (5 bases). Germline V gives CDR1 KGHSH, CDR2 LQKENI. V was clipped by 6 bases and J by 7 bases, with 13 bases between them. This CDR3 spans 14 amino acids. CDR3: CASSPLGGNSPLHF. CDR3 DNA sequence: TGTGCCAGCTCCCCCTTGGGGGGGAATTCACCCCTCCACTTT.

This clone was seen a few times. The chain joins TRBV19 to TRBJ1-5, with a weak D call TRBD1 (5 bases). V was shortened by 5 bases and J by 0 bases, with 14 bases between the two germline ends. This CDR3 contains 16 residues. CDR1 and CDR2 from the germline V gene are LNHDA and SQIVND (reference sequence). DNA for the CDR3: TGTGCCAGTAGTGGGGCAGCGTCCTATAGCAATCAGCCCCAGCATTTT. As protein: CASSGAASYSNQPQHF.

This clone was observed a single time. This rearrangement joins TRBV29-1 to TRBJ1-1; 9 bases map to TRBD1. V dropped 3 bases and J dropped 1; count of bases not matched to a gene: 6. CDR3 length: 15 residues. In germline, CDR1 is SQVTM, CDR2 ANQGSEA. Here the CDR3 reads CSVDKGQGPNTEAFF. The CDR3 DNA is TGCAGCGTTGATAAGGGACAGGGACCGAACACTGAAGCTTTCTTT. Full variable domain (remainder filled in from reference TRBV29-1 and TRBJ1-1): SAVISQKPSRDICQRGTSLTIQCQVDSQVTMMFWYRQQPGQSLTLIATANQGSEATYESGFVIDKFPISRPNLTFSTLTVSNMSPEDSSIYLCSVDKGQGPNTEAFFGQGTRLTVV.